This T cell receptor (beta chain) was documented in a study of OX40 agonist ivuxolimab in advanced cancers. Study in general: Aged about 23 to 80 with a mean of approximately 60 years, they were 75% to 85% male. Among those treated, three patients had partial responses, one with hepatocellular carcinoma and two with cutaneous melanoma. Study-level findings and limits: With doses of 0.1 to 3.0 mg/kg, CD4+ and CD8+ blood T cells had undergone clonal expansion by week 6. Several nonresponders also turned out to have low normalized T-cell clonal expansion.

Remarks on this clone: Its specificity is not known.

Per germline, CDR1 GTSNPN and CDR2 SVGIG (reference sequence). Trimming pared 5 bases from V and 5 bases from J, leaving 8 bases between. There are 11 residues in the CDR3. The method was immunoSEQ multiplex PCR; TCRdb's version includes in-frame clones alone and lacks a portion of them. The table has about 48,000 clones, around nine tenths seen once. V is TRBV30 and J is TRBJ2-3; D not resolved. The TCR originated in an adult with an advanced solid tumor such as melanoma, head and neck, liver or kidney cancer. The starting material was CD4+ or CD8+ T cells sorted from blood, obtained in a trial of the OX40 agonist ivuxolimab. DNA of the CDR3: TGTGCCTGGTCCAAGGGAGATACGCAGTATTTT. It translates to CAWSKGDTQYF.